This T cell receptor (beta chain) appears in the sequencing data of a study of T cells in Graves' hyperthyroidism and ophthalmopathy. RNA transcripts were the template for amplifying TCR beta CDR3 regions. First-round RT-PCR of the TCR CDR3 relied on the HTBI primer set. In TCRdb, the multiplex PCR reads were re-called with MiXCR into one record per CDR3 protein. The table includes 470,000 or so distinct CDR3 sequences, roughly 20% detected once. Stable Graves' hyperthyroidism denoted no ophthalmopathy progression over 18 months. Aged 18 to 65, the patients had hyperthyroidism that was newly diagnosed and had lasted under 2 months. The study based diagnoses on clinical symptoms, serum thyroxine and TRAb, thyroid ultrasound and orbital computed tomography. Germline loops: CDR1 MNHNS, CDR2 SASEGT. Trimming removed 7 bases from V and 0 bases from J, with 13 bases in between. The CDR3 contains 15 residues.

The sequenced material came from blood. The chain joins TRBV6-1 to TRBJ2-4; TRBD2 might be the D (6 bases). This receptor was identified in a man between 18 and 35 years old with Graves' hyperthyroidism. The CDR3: CASKEGTAAKNIQYF. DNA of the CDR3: TGTGCCAGCAAGGAGGGTACAGCAGCCAAAAACATTCAGTACTTC.